This entry lists 26 T cell receptor beta chains sequenced from one sample in a study of T cell responses to AZD1222 COVID-19 vaccine. The method was immunoSEQ multiplex PCR; TCRdb's version includes in-frame clones alone and lacks a portion of them. This repertoire shows under 150,000 clones, 92% found once; its top ten account for 1.6%. The sequencing used peripheral blood, collected 28 days after the second AZD1222 dose. The receptor set was obtained from an adult who received the AZD1222 COVID-19 vaccine.

V is TRBV28 and J is TRBJ2-3; D gene ambiguous. V was cut by 7 bases and J by 11 bases, with 19 bases left in between. The CDR3 is 13 residues long. CDR1 is MDHEN, CDR2 SYDVKM, per germline. CDR3 sequence (DNA): TGTGCCAGCAACAACGACTTGAAGGACGAGCAGTATTTT. Its protein is CASNNDLKDEQYF. The whole variable domain, filled in from reference TRBV28 and TRBJ2-3, reads DVKVTQSSRYLVKRTGEKVFLECVQDMDHENMFWYRQDPGLGLRLIYFSYDVKMKEKGDIPEGYSVSREKKERFSLILESASTNQTSMYLCASNNDLKDEQYFGPGTRLTVL.

This chain uses TRBV7-9 with TRBJ2-1; D is possibly TRBD2 (6 bases). The V gene lost 1 base and the J gene lost 0 bases, with 10 bases spanning the gap. Per germline, CDR1 SEHNR and CDR2 FQNEAQ (reference sequence). The CDR3 runs to 16 residues. In DNA, the CDR3 is TGTGCCAGCAGCTTAGGCGGGGCGAGCTCCTACAATGAGCAGTTCTTC. As protein: CASSLGGASSYNEQFF.

The chain employs TRBV23-1 and TRBJ2-3, with TRBD1 as a possible D gene (5 bases). TRBV23-1 is known as an ORF, though its function is uncertain. The CDR3 is 12 residues long. V lost 3 bases and J lost 13, with 14 bases in between. CDR3 DNA sequence: TGCGCCAGCAGTCACAGGGTTGAGGTTAAGTATTTT. Translating gives CASSHRVEVKYF.

The chain joins TRBV9 to TRBJ2-2, with unresolved D. Germline CDR1 is SGDLS and CDR2 is YYNGEE. With 0 bases removed from V and 1 base from J, the gap between germline ends came to 10 bases. The CDR3 spans 16 residues. CDR3: CASSVVPLRNTGELFF. The CDR3 coding sequence is TGTGCCAGCAGCGTAGTTCCACTTCGGAACACCGGGGAGCTGTTTTTT.

V and J are TRBV30 and TRBJ1-6, with 7 positions matching TRBD1. From germline, CDR1 is GTSNPN and CDR2 SVGIG (reference sequence). The ends lost 2 bases at V and 7 bases at J; junction bases unmatched: 2. The CDR3 is 13 amino acids. The CDR3: CAWSSQGNSPLHF. CDR3 DNA sequence: TGTGCCTGGAGTTCACAGGGGAATTCACCCCTCCACTTT.

V usage is TRBV3-1 (or the pseudogene TRBV3-2) and J usage is TRBJ1-4, with D perhaps TRBD1 (6 bases). The CDR3 is 16 residues long. Germline V gene lookup returns CDR1 LGHDT and CDR2 YNNKEL (reference sequence). V lost 0 bases to trimming and J lost 7 bases, with 15 bases between them. CDR3: CASSQDQTGVREKLFF. The CDR3, as DNA: TGTGCCAGCAGCCAAGATCAGACAGGAGTACGTGAAAAACTGTTTTTT.

In DNA form, the CDR3 reads TGTGCCAGCAGTTCCCCGACAGGGGCTAACACTGAAGCTTTCTTT. Amino acid sequence: CASSSPTGANTEAFF. This sequence joins TRBV28 and TRBJ1-1, with 8 bases identical to TRBD1. Germline V gene sequence: CDR1 MDHEN, CDR2 SYDVKM. CDR3 length: 15 residues. The trim removed 4 bases at V and 2 bases at J, leaving 6 bases unmatched.

The V gene is TRBV12-3 or TRBV12-4, the J gene TRBJ1-2; D perhaps matches TRBD1 (6 bases). Deletions cut 2 bases from V and 8 bases from J, with 12 bases between. The CDR3 contains 13 residues. The CDR3 coding sequence is TGTGCCAGCAGTTTATTACGGGACAACGGCTACACCTTC. Its protein product is CASSLLRDNGYTF.

This chain links TRBV3-1 (or the pseudogene TRBV3-2) with TRBJ2-3; 10 positions match TRBD2. Trimming removed 7 bases from V and 2 bases from J; junction bases left unmatched: 6. The germline CDR1 and CDR2 sequences are LGHDT and YNNKEL (reference sequence). The CDR3 totals 15 residues. Here the CDR3 reads CASTPTSGSTDTQYF. The CDR3 coding sequence is TGTGCCAGCACCCCGACTAGCGGGTCCACAGATACGCAGTATTTT.

The rearrangement uses TRBV28 and TRBJ1-5; 10 nucleotides agree with TRBD1. This CDR3 is 14 amino acids long. V lost 7 bases, J lost 8 bases, and 8 bases stayed unmatched. CDR1 is MDHEN, CDR2 SYDVKM, per germline. CDR3 DNA sequence: TGTGCCAGCACCGGTGGGACAGGGGAAAAGCCCCAGCATTTT. The encoded protein is CASTGGTGEKPQHF.

This chain links TRBV2 with TRBJ2-4; 8 bases match TRBD2. V shed 3 bases, J shed 2 bases, and the junction held 6 bases outside the gene matches. The CDR3 has 16 residues. Germline loops: CDR1 SNHLY, CDR2 FYNNEI. The CDR3, as DNA: TGTGCCAGCAGTGACGGACTAGCAGTTTCCAAAAACATTCAGTACTTC. Its translation is CASSDGLAVSKNIQYF. Together with reference TRBV2 and TRBJ2-4, the CDR3 gives the full variable domain: EPEVTQTPSHQVTQMGQEVILRCVPISNHLYFYWYRQILGQKVEFLVSFYNNEISEKSEIFDDQFSVERPDGSNFTLKIRSTKLEDSAMYFCASSDGLAVSKNIQYFGAGTRLSVL.

V is TRBV27 and J is TRBJ2-7; tentative D call: TRBD1 (6 bases). Germline CDR1 MNHEY, CDR2 SMNVEV (reference sequence). The CDR3 spans 14 residues. V lost 4 bases to trimming and J lost 5 bases, with 15 bases between them. CDR3 sequence (DNA): TGTGCCAGCAGTTCCCAGGGGTCAGACCACGAGCAGTACTTC. It codes for CASSSQGSDHEQYF.

The chain has TRBV6-5 and TRBJ2-1; TRBD2 agrees at 9 bases. The junction had 6 bases not matched to a gene; V was cut back by 6 bases and J by 6 bases. Germline lookup yields CDR1 MNHEY and CDR2 SVGAGI. The CDR3 contains 14 residues. The chain's CDR3 is CASSHLAGLNEQFF. DNA for the CDR3: TGTGCCAGCAGCCATCTAGCGGGACTCAATGAGCAGTTCTTC.

The chain joins TRBV5-8 to TRBJ2-7; 10 bases agree with TRBD2. The CDR3 has 15 amino acids. Germline-derived CDR1 and CDR2 are SGHTS and YDEGEE. The trim removed 0 bases at V and 4 bases at J, leaving 4 bases unmatched. This CDR3 is CASSLAGTSVYEQYF. The CDR3 nucleotides read TGTGCCAGCAGCTTGGCGGGGACTAGCGTGTACGAGCAGTACTTC.

V and J are TRBV27 and TRBJ2-2; 15 positions agree with TRBD2. The CDR3 sequence is 18 residues long. Trimming at V came to 5 bases and at J to 0 bases, leaving 4 bases not matched to a gene. Per the germline V gene, CDR1 is MNHEY and CDR2 is SMNVEV (reference sequence). The CDR3 nucleotides read TGTGCCAGCAGTCCAGGACTAGCGGGAGGGCCGAACACCGGGGAGCTGTTTTTT. Its protein product is CASSPGLAGGPNTGELFF.

This chain links TRBV13 with TRBJ2-7; TRBD1 aligns across 9 bases. After removal of 5 bases from V and 4 bases from J, the junction contained 15 bases not matched to a gene. The CDR3 loop spans 17 amino acids. In germline, CDR1 is PRHDT, CDR2 FYEKMQ (reference sequence). For the CDR3, the DNA is TGTGCCAGCAGCCCCAACGCCGGGACAGGGCAACCTTACGAGCAGTACTTC. Translating it yields CASSPNAGTGQPYEQYF.

This clone was seen a handful of times. The V call is TRBV28, the J call TRBJ1-2; D not resolved. V dropped 10 bases and J dropped 4 bases, with 25 bases sitting between them. The CDR3 length is 16 residues. Germline CDR1 is MDHEN and CDR2 is SYDVKM. CDR3 sequence reads: CATLSPDPQRIYGYTF. Written as DNA, the CDR3 is TGTGCCACACTCTCCCCAGACCCTCAGAGGATCTATGGCTACACCTTC.

As to this clone: No DNA is shown, since the ends of the CDR3 on it are uncertain; the CDR3 is the one TCRdb lists. J is TRBJ2-5 and V is TRBV30. Germline CDR1 GTSNPN, CDR2 SVGIG (reference sequence). The CDR3 numbers 13 amino acids, ends counted. The CDR3 region is CAWSLGFLETQYF.

The chain couples TRBV2 to TRBJ1-2; 8 bases match TRBD1. This CDR3 is built from 13 residues. CDR1 is SNHLY and CDR2 is FYNNEI in the germline V gene. Losses at the gene ends were 3 bases for V and 8 bases for J; bases not matched to a gene: 5. CDR3 protein: CASSDRGRTGYTF. The CDR3, as DNA: TGTGCCAGCAGTGACAGGGGGCGCACGGGCTACACCTTC.

This chain connects TRBV5-1 to TRBJ1-4, with TRBD1 identical over 7 bases. CDR3 length: 16 amino acids. The germline V gene has CDR1 SGHRS and CDR2 YFSETQ. With V trimmed by 4 bases and J by 3 bases, 9 bases remained unmatched. The DNA of the CDR3 is TGCGCCAGCAGCGGCGACAGGGTAGGGGCTAATGAAAAACTGTTTTTT. As protein: CASSGDRVGANEKLFF. Looking up the rest from reference TRBV5-1 and TRBJ1-4 gives the full variable domain: KAGVTQTPRYLIKTRGQQVTLSCSPISGHRSVSWYQQTPGQGLQFLFEYFSETQRNKGNFPGRFSGRQFSNSRSEMNVSTLELGDSALYLCASSGDRVGANEKLFFGSGTQLSVL.

For this clone: Its ends do not fully match the called genes, so a read error is possible. The V and J genes are TRBV7-7 and TRBJ2-1, with D perhaps matching TRBD2 (6 bases). Germline loops: CDR1 SSHAT, CDR2 FNYEAQ (reference sequence). The CDR3 contains 15 residues. The DNA of the CDR3 is TGTGCTAGCAGCTTAGGTGCTAGCGCCTACAATGAGCAGTTCTTC. Residues: CASSLGASAYNEQFF.

The chain uses TRBV19 and TRBJ2-7, with D perhaps matching TRBD1 or TRBD2 (5 bases each). The V gene's germline CDR1 is LNHDA and CDR2 SQIVND (reference sequence). V was cut by 5 bases and J by 3 bases, with 14 bases left in between. CDR3 size: 14 residues. In nucleotides, the CDR3 is TGTGCCAGTAGTGGACCGGGACGGAGCTACGAGCAGTACTTC. Residues: CASSGPGRSYEQYF.

The gene calls are TRBV19 and TRBJ1-2, with unresolved D. CDR1 LNHDA and CDR2 SQIVND come from the germline V gene (reference sequence). V dropped 11 bases and J dropped 4 bases, with 14 bases sitting between them. The CDR3 has 12 amino acids. The chain's CDR3 is CAPCHSIYGYTF. CDR3 DNA: TGTGCCCCGTGCCACAGTATCTATGGCTACACCTTC. The complete variable domain, with remaining parts taken from reference TRBV19 and TRBJ1-2, reads DGGITQSPKYLFRKEGQNVTLSCEQNLNHDAMYWYRQDPGQGLRLIYYSQIVNDFQKGDIAEGYSVSREKKESFPLTVTSAQKNPTAFYLCAPCHSIYGYTFGSGTRLTVV.

The chain carries TRBV21-1 and TRBJ1-1. TRBV21-1 is classified as a pseudogene. The CDR3 runs 13 residues. This chain's CDR3 is CASSCLGNTEAFF. The CDR3, as DNA: TGTGCCAGCAGCTGTCTGGGAAACACTGAAGCTTTCTTT.

The chain couples TRBV10-3 to TRBJ1-4; D is perhaps TRBD1 (5 bases). The germline V and J ends were trimmed by 2 bases and 5 bases, with 6 bases remaining between them. Germline CDR1 ENHRY, CDR2 SYGVKD. The CDR3 runs to 13 residues. For the CDR3, the DNA is TGTGCCATCAGTGAGGGGGGGAATGAAAAACTGTTTTTT. It specifies CAISEGGNEKLFF.

The gene calls are TRBV6-5 and TRBJ2-1; D not certain. Trimming removed 6 bases from V and 8 bases from J, with 17 bases in between. CDR3 size: 14 residues. Germline V gives CDR1 MNHEY, CDR2 SVGAGI. The DNA of the CDR3 is TGTGCCAGCAGCCGAAAACCGCCTCCCGATGAGCAGTTCTTC. It encodes CASSRKPPPDEQFF.